A selection of T cell receptor beta chains follows, all from one sample in a study of cytomegalovirus exposure and HLA in healthy donors. Repertoires were generated with immunoSEQ multiplex PCR, while TCRdb's copy carries only in-frame clones and drops some. The sample shows approximately 110,000 clones, 65% to 80% of them seen only once. Sequencing input: PBMCs. These receptors all stem from a human donor in good health. Both conserved end residues are part of each CDR3. D genes are given only for firm matches. Size is omitted from some rows. Given values are once, few, many or a class for expanded clones.

d_gene: TRBD1
abundance: -
v_gene: TRBV25-1
j_gene: TRBJ2-2
len: 18
CDR3aa: CASSEWDRTGGKAGELFF
CDR3nt: TGTGCCAGCAGTGAATGGGACCGGACAGGGGGCAAGGCCGGGGAGCTGTTTTTT

d_gene: -
abundance: -
v_gene: TRBV27
j_gene: TRBJ2-7
len: 15
CDR3aa: CASSFFRGSSYEQYF
CDR3nt: TGTGCCAGCAGTTTCTTCAGGGGAAGCTCCTACGAGCAGTACTTC

d_gene: TRBD2
abundance: -
v_gene: TRBV2
j_gene: TRBJ2-1
len: 13
CDR3aa: CASSALAGEEQFF
CDR3nt: TGTGCCAGCAGTGCCCTAGCGGGAGAAGAGCAGTTCTTC

d_gene: -
abundance: few
v_gene: TRBV2
j_gene: TRBJ1-5
len: 14
CDR3aa: CASSQGGGNQPQHF
CDR3nt: TGTGCCAGCAGCCAAGGAGGAGGCAATCAGCCCCAGCATTTT

d_gene: TRBD1
abundance: -
v_gene: TRBV29-1
j_gene: TRBJ1-2
len: 13
CDR3aa: CSVAFTGGEGYTF
CDR3nt: TGCAGCGTAGCATTTACAGGGGGGGAAGGCTACACCTTC

d_gene: TRBD1
abundance: once
v_gene: TRBV28
j_gene: TRBJ1-3
len: 15
CDR3aa: CASSLARGLGNTIYF
CDR3nt: TGTGCCAGCAGTTTAGCCAGGGGGCTTGGAAACACCATATATTTT

d_gene: TRBD1
abundance: -
v_gene: TRBV5-8
j_gene: TRBJ1-5
len: 16
CDR3aa: CASSSGTDYSNQPQHF
CDR3nt: TGTGCCAGCAGCTCTGGGACAGACTATAGCAATCAGCCCCAGCATTTT

d_gene: -
abundance: -
v_gene: TRBV2
j_gene: TRBJ1-4
len: 12
CDR3aa: CASLGANEKLFF
CDR3nt: TGTGCCAGCTTGGGAGCTAATGAAAAACTGTTTTTT

d_gene: TRBD2
abundance: -
v_gene: TRBV6-5
j_gene: TRBJ2-7
len: 11
CDR3aa: CASIREGEQYF
CDR3nt: TGTGCCAGCATCCGGGAGGGCGAGCAGTACTTC

d_gene: TRBD1
abundance: -
v_gene: TRBV6-5
j_gene: TRBJ2-5
len: 15
CDR3aa: CASSYSRGQQETQYF
CDR3nt: TGTGCCAGCAGTTACTCGAGGGGACAGCAAGAGACCCAGTACTTC

d_gene: TRBD1
abundance: -
v_gene: TRBV19
j_gene: TRBJ1-5
len: 14
CDR3aa: CASKAEQGNQPQHF
CDR3nt: TGTGCCAGTAAGGCGGAACAGGGGAATCAGCCCCAGCATTTT

d_gene: TRBD1
abundance: -
v_gene: TRBV5-4
j_gene: TRBJ1-3
len: 16
CDR3aa: CASSTGTGGAGNTIYF
CDR3nt: TGTGCCAGCAGCACCGGGACAGGGGGAGCTGGAAACACCATATATTTT

d_gene: -
abundance: few
v_gene: TRBV7-2
j_gene: TRBJ2-3
len: 13
CDR3aa: CASSLSSTDTQYF
CDR3nt: TGTGCCAGCAGCTTATCTAGCACAGATACGCAGTATTTT

d_gene: TRBD1
abundance: -
v_gene: TRBV28
j_gene: TRBJ2-7
len: 16
CDR3aa: CASSLPGTGASYEQYF
CDR3nt: TGTGCCAGCAGTTTACCCGGGACAGGGGCTTCCTACGAGCAGTACTTC

d_gene: TRBD1
abundance: -
v_gene: TRBV5-1
j_gene: TRBJ2-7
len: 17
CDR3aa: CASSLGVGTGGTYEQYF
CDR3nt: TGCGCCAGCAGCTTGGGGGTAGGGACAGGGGGTACCTACGAGCAGTACTTC

d_gene: TRBD1
abundance: -
v_gene: TRBV27
j_gene: TRBJ2-7
len: 16
CDR3aa: CASRAGTGRFSYEQYF
CDR3nt: TGTGCCAGCAGGGCCGGGACAGGGAGATTCTCCTACGAGCAGTACTTC

d_gene: TRBD1
abundance: few
v_gene: TRBV6-1
j_gene: TRBJ1-2
len: 15
CDR3aa: CASRQGGRGFYGYTF
CDR3nt: TGTGCCAGCAGACAGGGGGGCCGGGGGTTTTATGGCTACACCTTC

d_gene: TRBD1
abundance: -
v_gene: TRBV20-1
j_gene: TRBJ2-7
len: 11
CDR3aa: CSATRDRVQYF
CDR3nt: TGCAGTGCTACCCGGGACAGGGTGCAGTACTTC

d_gene: -
abundance: -
v_gene: TRBV7-9
j_gene: TRBJ2-7
len: 14
CDR3aa: CASSFGGNSYEQYF
CDR3nt: TGTGCCAGCAGCTTTGGGGGGAACTCCTACGAGCAGTACTTC

d_gene: -
abundance: -
v_gene: TRBV28
j_gene: TRBJ2-7
len: 14
CDR3aa: CASSPHVTPYEQYF
CDR3nt: TGTGCCAGCAGTCCCCACGTGACACCCTACGAGCAGTACTTC

d_gene: -
abundance: -
v_gene: TRBV28
j_gene: TRBJ1-1
len: 11
CDR3aa: CASSLGSEAFF
CDR3nt: TGTGCCAGCAGTTTAGGGAGTGAAGCTTTCTTT

d_gene: TRBD2
abundance: -
v_gene: TRBV9
j_gene: TRBJ2-7
len: 16
CDR3aa: CASSVATREGQDEQYF
CDR3nt: TGTGCCAGCAGCGTAGCTACGCGGGAGGGCCAAGACGAGCAGTACTTC

d_gene: -
abundance: once
v_gene: TRBV7-9
j_gene: TRBJ2-3
len: 12
CDR3aa: CASRFSTDTQYF
CDR3nt: TGTGCCAGCAGATTTTCTACAGATACGCAGTATTTT

d_gene: TRBD2
abundance: -
v_gene: TRBV12-5
j_gene: TRBJ2-1
len: 15
CDR3aa: CASGPGTSGSNEQFF
CDR3nt: TGTGCTAGTGGACCCGGGACTAGCGGGAGCAATGAGCAGTTCTTC

d_gene: TRBD2
abundance: -
v_gene: TRBV25-1
j_gene: TRBJ2-7
len: 14
CDR3aa: CASSFGLAIHEQYF
CDR3nt: TGTGCCAGCAGTTTTGGACTAGCGATCCACGAGCAGTACTTC

d_gene: -
abundance: -
v_gene: TRBV2
j_gene: TRBJ1-1
len: 13
CDR3aa: CARVGQMNTEAFF
CDR3nt: TGTGCCAGAGTAGGACAAATGAACACTGAAGCTTTCTTT

d_gene: -
abundance: few
v_gene: TRBV6-5
j_gene: TRBJ2-7
len: 12
CDR3aa: CASSPTIYEQYF
CDR3nt: TGTGCCAGCAGTCCTACCATCTACGAGCAGTACTTC

d_gene: -
abundance: few
v_gene: TRBV7-2
j_gene: TRBJ2-7
len: 17
CDR3aa: CASSLDRDKAFTYEQYF
CDR3nt: TGTGCCAGCAGCTTAGATCGGGACAAGGCCTTCACCTACGAGCAGTACTTC

d_gene: TRBD2
abundance: -
v_gene: TRBV29-1
j_gene: TRBJ2-2
len: 14
CDR3aa: CSVQSGSGAGELFF
CDR3nt: TGCAGCGTCCAAAGCGGGAGTGGCGCCGGGGAGCTGTTTTTT

d_gene: TRBD2
abundance: once
v_gene: TRBV9
j_gene: TRBJ2-1
len: 14
CDR3aa: CASTRTSQGNEQFF
CDR3nt: TGTGCCAGCACGAGGACTAGTCAAGGGAATGAGCAGTTCTTC

d_gene: TRBD2
abundance: few
v_gene: TRBV11-3
j_gene: TRBJ2-1
len: 15
CDR3aa: CASSTSGGVYNEQFF
CDR3nt: TGTGCCAGCAGCACTAGCGGGGGAGTATACAATGAGCAGTTCTTC

d_gene: TRBD1
abundance: -
v_gene: TRBV6-5
j_gene: TRBJ1-1
len: 14
CDR3aa: CASSPPGTATEAFF
CDR3nt: TGTGCCAGCAGCCCACCCGGGACAGCCACTGAAGCTTTCTTT

d_gene: -
abundance: -
v_gene: TRBV12-2
j_gene: TRBJ2-1
len: 19
CDR3aa: CASRLLTGLAGPRVNEQFF
CDR3nt: TGTGCAAGTCGCTTATTAACAGGACTAGCGGGCCCCCGAGTTAATGAGCAGTTCTTC

d_gene: -
abundance: -
v_gene: TRBV5-1
j_gene: TRBJ2-7
len: 15
CDR3aa: CASSGGRQGSYEQYF
CDR3nt: TGCGCCAGCAGCGGGGGCCGGCAGGGATCCTACGAGCAGTACTTC

d_gene: -
abundance: -
v_gene: TRBV7-9
j_gene: TRBJ1-1
len: 13
CDR3aa: CASSLADRTEAFF
CDR3nt: TGTGCCAGCAGCTTAGCAGACAGGACTGAAGCTTTCTTT

d_gene: TRBD1
abundance: few
v_gene: TRBV4-2
j_gene: TRBJ2-7
len: 13
CDR3aa: CASSQGQGGEQYF
CDR3nt: TGTGCCAGCAGCCAAGGACAGGGGGGCGAGCAGTACTTC

d_gene: -
abundance: -
v_gene: TRBV6-1
j_gene: TRBJ2-7
len: 14
CDR3aa: CAIPRTASSYEQYF
CDR3nt: TGTGCCATCCCCCGGACCGCTAGCTCCTACGAGCAGTACTTC

d_gene: TRBD2
abundance: few
v_gene: TRBV5-6
j_gene: TRBJ2-5
len: 17
CDR3aa: CASSPETSGWSQETQYF
CDR3nt: TGTGCCAGCAGCCCCGAGACTAGCGGCTGGTCCCAAGAGACCCAGTACTTC

d_gene: TRBD1
abundance: -
v_gene: TRBV9
j_gene: TRBJ2-7
len: 17
CDR3aa: CASSASRDRAGRDEQYF
CDR3nt: TGTGCCAGCAGCGCGTCCCGGGACAGGGCCGGCCGGGACGAGCAGTACTTC

d_gene: -
abundance: -
v_gene: TRBV10-3
j_gene: TRBJ2-3
len: 13
CDR3aa: CASQTAVADTQYF
CDR3nt: TGTGCCTCACAAACGGCGGTGGCAGATACGCAGTATTTT

d_gene: TRBD1
abundance: -
v_gene: TRBV19
j_gene: TRBJ1-5
len: 15
CDR3aa: CASSPPDRGLQPQHF
CDR3nt: TGTGCCAGTAGTCCCCCCGACAGGGGGCTGCAGCCCCAGCATTTT

d_gene: -
abundance: -
v_gene: TRBV2
j_gene: TRBJ2-7
len: 14
CDR3aa: CASLTRVGAYEQYF
CDR3nt: TGTGCCAGCCTCACGCGGGTTGGCGCATACGAGCAGTACTTC

d_gene: TRBD1
abundance: few
v_gene: TRBV28
j_gene: TRBJ2-7
len: 13
CDR3aa: CASSSGQGYEQYF
CDR3nt: TGTGCCAGCAGCTCCGGACAGGGCTACGAGCAGTACTTC

d_gene: -
abundance: -
v_gene: TRBV5-1
j_gene: TRBJ1-5
len: 13
CDR3aa: CASRGEGDQPQHF
CDR3nt: TGCGCCAGCAGAGGGGAGGGGGATCAGCCCCAGCATTTT

d_gene: TRBD1
abundance: -
v_gene: TRBV2
j_gene: TRBJ1-4
len: 13
CDR3aa: CASCWTGYEKLFF
CDR3nt: TGTGCCAGCTGCTGGACAGGGTATGAAAAACTGTTTTTT

d_gene: -
abundance: -
v_gene: TRBV5-6
j_gene: TRBJ2-1
len: 15
CDR3aa: CASSWRSVSYNEQFF
CDR3nt: TGTGCCAGCAGCTGGAGGTCGGTATCCTACAATGAGCAGTTCTTC

d_gene: TRBD1
abundance: -
v_gene: TRBV10-3
j_gene: TRBJ2-5
len: 13
CDR3aa: CAIRDRGPETQYF
CDR3nt: TGTGCCATCAGGGACAGGGGGCCGGAGACCCAGTACTTC

d_gene: TRBD2
abundance: -
v_gene: TRBV5-4
j_gene: TRBJ2-1
len: 16
CDR3aa: CASSLELAGVGNEQFF
CDR3nt: TGTGCCAGCAGCTTGGAACTAGCGGGAGTGGGAAATGAGCAGTTCTTC

d_gene: TRBD2
abundance: -
v_gene: TRBV7-6
j_gene: TRBJ2-5
len: 15
CDR3aa: CASSQGLENQETQYF
CDR3nt: TGTGCCAGCAGCCAGGGACTAGAAAACCAAGAGACCCAGTACTTC

d_gene: TRBD2
abundance: -
v_gene: TRBV11-2
j_gene: TRBJ2-1
len: 17
CDR3aa: CASSLMAGTSGANEQFF
CDR3nt: TGTGCCAGCAGCTTAATGGCGGGGACTAGCGGGGCCAATGAGCAGTTCTTC

d_gene: -
abundance: -
v_gene: TRBV29-1
j_gene: TRBJ1-1
len: 13
CDR3aa: CSVEQGSNTEAFF
CDR3nt: TGCAGCGTTGAACAGGGAAGTAACACTGAAGCTTTCTTT

d_gene: TRBD2
abundance: -
v_gene: TRBV2
j_gene: TRBJ2-7
len: 15
CDR3aa: CASSEEVAGGYEQYF
CDR3nt: TGTGCCAGCAGTGAAGAAGTAGCGGGAGGATACGAGCAGTACTTC

d_gene: TRBD2
abundance: few
v_gene: TRBV4-1
j_gene: TRBJ2-1
len: 16
CDR3aa: CASRRTGTRTYNEQFF
CDR3nt: TGCGCCAGCAGACGGACCGGGACTAGGACCTACAATGAGCAGTTCTTC

d_gene: -
abundance: -
v_gene: TRBV27
j_gene: TRBJ1-2
len: 12
CDR3aa: CASTSGGYGYTF
CDR3nt: TGTGCCAGCACCTCGGGTGGCTATGGCTACACCTTC